The TCR beta chain under discussion was sequenced for a study of OX40 agonist ivuxolimab in advanced cancers. Study at large: Patient treatment consisted of intravenous ivuxolimab administration every 2 weeks at 0.01 to 10 mg/kg.

Profiled with immunoSEQ multiplex PCR; TCRdb holds only in-frame clones, not every one. The data show around 75,000 clones, 89% seen once. The TCR comes from an adult with an advanced solid tumor such as melanoma, head and neck, liver or kidney cancer. This specimen was CD4+ or CD8+ T cells sorted from blood, taken in a trial of the OX40 agonist ivuxolimab.

The CDR3 loop is CASSRQRPAFSYNEQFF. CDR3 DNA: TGCGCCAGCAGCCGTCAACGACCCGCATTTTCCTACAATGAGCAGTTCTTC. The V and J genes are TRBV5-1 and TRBJ2-1; the D is unclear. Trimming took 4 bases from V and 1 from J, leaving 18 bases between them. The length of the CDR3 is 17 residues. Looked up from germline, CDR1 is SGHRS and CDR2 is YFSETQ.